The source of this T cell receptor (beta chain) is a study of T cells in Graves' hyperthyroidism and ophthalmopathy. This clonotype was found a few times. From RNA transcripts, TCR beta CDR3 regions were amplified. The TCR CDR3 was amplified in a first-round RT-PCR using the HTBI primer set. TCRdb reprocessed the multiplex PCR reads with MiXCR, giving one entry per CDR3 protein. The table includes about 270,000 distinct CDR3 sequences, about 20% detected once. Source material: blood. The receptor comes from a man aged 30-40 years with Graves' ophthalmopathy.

The CDR3 loop reads CASSLNLGAGELFF. CDR3 in DNA: TGTGCCAGCAGCTTAAATCTTGGGGCCGGGGAGCTGTTTTTT. The rearrangement links TRBV7-3 to TRBJ2-2, with unresolved D. V lost 1 base, J lost 6 bases, and 9 bases lay in between. Germline-derived CDR1 and CDR2 are SGHTA and FQGTGA. The CDR3 has 14 residues.